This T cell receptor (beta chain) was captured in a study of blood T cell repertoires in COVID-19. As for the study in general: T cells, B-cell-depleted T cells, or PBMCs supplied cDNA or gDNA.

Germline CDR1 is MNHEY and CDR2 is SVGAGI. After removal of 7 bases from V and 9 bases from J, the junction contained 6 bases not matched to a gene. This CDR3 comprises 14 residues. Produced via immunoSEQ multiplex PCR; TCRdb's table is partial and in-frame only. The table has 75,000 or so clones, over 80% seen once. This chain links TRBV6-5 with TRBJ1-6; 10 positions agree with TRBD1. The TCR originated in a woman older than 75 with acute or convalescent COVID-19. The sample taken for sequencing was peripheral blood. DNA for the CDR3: TGTGCCAGCACCACGGGGACAGGGGTTTCACCCCTCCACTTT. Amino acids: CASTTGTGVSPLHF.